This entry lists 3 T cell receptor beta chains sequenced from one sample in a study of T cell changes during pregnancy in multiple sclerosis. Produced via immunoSEQ multiplex PCR; TCRdb's table is partial and in-frame only. The table includes over 60,000 clones, around 96% detected once. The specimen comprised CD8+ T cells from peripheral blood mononuclear cells, sampled after pregnancy. Source of these receptors: a female donor with multiple sclerosis, enrolled in a pregnancy study.

Points on this clone: Other DNA sequences from this sample encode an identical CDR3 as well. The J gene is TRBJ1-1, the V gene TRBV28, with D tentatively TRBD1 (5 bases). The CDR3 runs 13 residues. V was clipped by 2 bases and J by 4 bases, with 8 bases between them. CDR1 is MDHEN, CDR2 SYDVKM, per germline. CDR3 sequence reads: CASSLGGGTEAFF. The CDR3 region has the DNA TGTGCCAGCAGTTTAGGGGGGGGCACTGAAGCTTTCTTT.

The rearrangement joins TRBV5-1 to TRBJ2-7, with D tentatively TRBD1 (6 bases). Germline CDR1 is SGHRS and CDR2 is YFSETQ. The CDR3 has 14 amino acids. V was clipped by 2 bases and J by 5 bases, with 14 bases between them. The CDR3 reads CASSFRTDSHEQYF. Here the CDR3 DNA reads TGCGCCAGCAGCTTCCGGACAGATAGTCACGAGCAGTACTTC.

The rearrangement uses TRBV10-3 and TRBJ1-5; D call uncertain. The CDR3 covers 13 residues. V lost 3 bases, J lost 8 bases, and 11 bases lay in between. Germline V gene lookup returns CDR1 ENHRY and CDR2 SYGVKD. The chain's CDR3 is CAISDRDNEPQHF. Written as DNA, the CDR3 is TGTGCCATCAGTGACCGGGATAACGAGCCCCAGCATTTT.